One sample yielded the 5 T cell receptor beta chains listed below, sequenced in a study of T cell repertoires in breast cancer. Blocking oligonucleotides added to a second nested PCR suppressed unpaired genes. TCRdb processed the emulsion pairing reads anew with MiXCR; each CDR3 protein has one entry. The sample lists nearly 40,000 distinct CDR3 sequences, about 41% seen once, with 60% in the top ten. An expanded emulsion RT-PCR with primers for all TCR V genes paired CD8+ T cell chains. Sequencing input: CD8+ T cells. The receptors originated from a pool of human donors with breast cancer or a healthy control (not recorded which).

This sequence joins TRBV10-3 and TRBJ2-3; maybe TRBD2 (5 bases). This CDR3 is 15 amino acids long. Germline V gives CDR1 ENHRY, CDR2 SYGVKD. Trimming removed 4 bases from V and 2 bases from J, with 13 bases in between. The CDR3 DNA is TGTGCCATCAGTGCCACTAGTGCGGCCACAGATACGCAGTATTTT. It yields the protein CAISATSAATDTQYF.

This clonotype has more than one count but fewer than ten. This rearrangement joins TRBV4-1 to TRBJ2-4; 10 nucleotides align to TRBD2. The CDR3 is 22 amino acids. The V gene end was trimmed by 0 bases and the J gene end by 4 bases; junction bases not matched to a gene: 21. CDR1 is MGHRA and CDR2 is YSYEKL in the germline V gene. The CDR3 spells CASSQEGSLAGAYRGAKNIQYF. For the CDR3, the DNA is TGCGCCAGCAGCCAAGAAGGAAGTCTAGCGGGGGCCTACCGGGGAGCTAAAAACATTCAGTACTTC.

This chain joins TRBV27 and TRBJ1-2; TRBD1 is a possible D gene (6 bases). The V and J ends lost 6 bases and 0 bases respectively, with 8 bases between them. Germline CDR1 is MNHEY and CDR2 is SMNVEV (reference sequence). The CDR3 covers 13 residues. The CDR3 is CASRGGANYGYTF. CDR3 sequence (DNA): TGTGCCAGCAGAGGGGGAGCTAACTATGGCTACACCTTC.

This clonotype appeared a few times. V usage is TRBV4-1 and J usage is TRBJ2-3; 8 bases agree with TRBD2. The CDR3 consists of 16 residues. The germline gives CDR1 MGHRA, CDR2 YSYEKL. V lost 0 bases, J lost 6 bases, and 8 bases stayed unmatched. CDR3 in amino acids: CASSQDRGGLSDTQYF. The CDR3, as DNA: TGCGCCAGCAGCCAAGATCGGGGGGGCCTGAGTGATACGCAGTATTTT.

The chain combines TRBV6-1 with TRBJ1-5; D possibly corresponds to TRBD1 (5 bases). Germline values: CDR1 MNHNS, CDR2 SASEGT. Trimming left V 3 bases short and J 10 bases short, with 13 bases between. There are 13 residues in the CDR3. The CDR3 here is CASSDKATVPQHF. The CDR3 nucleotides read TGTGCCAGCAGTGACAAAGCGACAGTTCCCCAGCATTTT.